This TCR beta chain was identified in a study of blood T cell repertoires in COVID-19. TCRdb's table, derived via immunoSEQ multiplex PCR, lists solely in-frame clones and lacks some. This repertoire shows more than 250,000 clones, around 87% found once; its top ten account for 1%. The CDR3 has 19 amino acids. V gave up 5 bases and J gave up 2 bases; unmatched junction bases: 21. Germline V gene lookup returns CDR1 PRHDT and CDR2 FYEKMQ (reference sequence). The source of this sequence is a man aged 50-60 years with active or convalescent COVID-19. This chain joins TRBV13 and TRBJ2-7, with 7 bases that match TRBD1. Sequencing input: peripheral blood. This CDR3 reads CASSAISGGYRRHAYEQYF. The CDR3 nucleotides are TGTGCCAGCAGCGCTATATCAGGGGGTTATCGGAGGCACGCCTACGAGCAGTACTTC.